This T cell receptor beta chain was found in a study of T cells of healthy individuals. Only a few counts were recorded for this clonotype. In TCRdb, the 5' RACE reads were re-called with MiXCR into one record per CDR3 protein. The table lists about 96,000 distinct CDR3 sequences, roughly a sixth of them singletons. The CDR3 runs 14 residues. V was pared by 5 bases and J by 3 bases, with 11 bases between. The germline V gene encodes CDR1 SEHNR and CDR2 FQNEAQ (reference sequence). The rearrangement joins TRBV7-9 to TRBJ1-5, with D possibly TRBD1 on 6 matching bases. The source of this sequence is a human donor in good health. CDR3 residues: CASSVDRINQPQHF. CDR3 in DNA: TGTGCCAGCAGCGTGGACAGAATCAATCAGCCCCAGCATTTT.